The 20 T cell receptor beta chains below all came from one sample that was sequenced in a study of breast tumors, draining lymph nodes, adjacent tissues. Samples came from axillary lymph nodes draining the breast cancer. TCRdb independently ran MiXCR on the multiplex PCR reads; one entry per CDR3 protein. In the table there are about 80,000 distinct CDR3 sequences, roughly 19% of which are singletons. The sample was axillary lymph node tissue. The receptors stem from a female donor with breast cancer. Some clones in this sample may be carry-over from other donors' samples.

The V and J genes are TRBV7-2 and TRBJ1-1, with D hard to call. This CDR3 is 13 amino acids long. Trimming took off 4 bases at V and 8 bases at J, with 14 bases between the two ends. The germline V gene encodes CDR1 SGHTA and CDR2 FQGNSA. The CDR3 sequence is CASSSYQGGEAFF. CDR3 in DNA: TGTGCCAGCAGCTCATACCAAGGTGGGGAAGCTTTCTTT.

This clonotype was counted at least ten times. The chain combines TRBV2 with TRBJ2-7; 9 bases align to TRBD1. This CDR3 contains 13 residues. Germline V CDR1 and CDR2: SNHLY, FYNNEI. The ends lost 6 bases at V and 2 bases at J; junction bases unmatched: 2. The chain's CDR3 is CASSGTGPYEQYF. The CDR3 coding sequence is TGTGCCAGCAGCGGGACAGGGCCCTACGAGCAGTACTTC.

Many counts were recorded for this clonotype. CDR3 sequence: CASSLGLYEQFF. CDR3 DNA sequence: TGTGCCAGCAGTTTAGGGCTCTACGAGCAGTTCTTC. The chain recombines TRBV28 with TRBJ2-1; D is uncertain. With 2 bases removed from V and 10 bases from J, the gap between germline ends came to 9 bases. Germline V CDR1 and CDR2: MDHEN, SYDVKM. The CDR3 extends over 12 amino acids.

There are many counts of this clonotype. This chain links TRBV15 with TRBJ2-5, with a tentative D call TRBD1 (6 bases). Trimming took off 4 bases at V and 7 bases at J, with 19 bases between the two ends. The CDR3 loop spans 15 amino acids. CDR1 is LNHNV and CDR2 is YYDKDF in the germline V gene (reference sequence). The CDR3 loop is CATSIEGHSPGTQYF. The CDR3, as DNA: TGTGCCACCAGCATAGAGGGACATTCTCCAGGGACCCAGTACTTC.

Ten or more counts support this clonotype. The gene calls are TRBV7-8 and TRBJ1-4; D uncertain. Trimming shortened V by 3 bases and J by 9 bases, and 11 bases separated the two germline ends. The CDR3 runs 13 residues. The V gene's germline CDR1 is SGHVS and CDR2 FQNEAQ. CDR3 bases: TGTGCCAGCAGCTTGGAGCTGGGGAAAAAACTGTTTTTT. Translating it yields CASSLELGKKLFF.

The J gene is TRBJ2-6, the V gene TRBV20-1; 10 bases are a match to TRBD1. Germline CDR1 and CDR2: DFQATT and SNEGSKA (reference sequence). The CDR3 covers 18 residues. Unmatched junction bases numbered 15, after V lost 6 bases and J lost 4 bases. The CDR3 here is CSATDLRDRGSGANVLTF. The CDR3 DNA reads as TGCAGTGCGACAGACCTCCGGGACAGGGGTTCCGGGGCCAACGTCCTGACTTTC.

This clonotype was found many times. V gene TRBV20-1 combines with J gene TRBJ2-1; TRBD2 aligns across 8 bases. V was pared by 2 bases and J by 0 bases, with 6 bases of the junction left unmatched. Per germline, CDR1 DFQATT and CDR2 SNEGSKA (reference sequence). CDR3 length: 16 amino acids. The CDR3 coding sequence is TGCAGTGCTAGACTGGCGGGAGGTAACTCCTACAATGAGCAGTTCTTC. This sequence encodes CSARLAGGNSYNEQFF.

In its sample, this clonotype was seen once. A much larger clone sits a single nucleotide away, making a read error possible. The chain couples TRBV11-2 to TRBJ1-3; no reliable D call. Per the germline V gene, CDR1 is SGHAT and CDR2 is FQNNGV. CDR3 size: 15 residues. The CDR3 sequence: CTSSSRLASGNTIYF. In DNA, the CDR3 is TGTACCAGCAGCTCCCGGTTGGCCTCTGGAAACACCATATATTTT.

The sample holds many counts of this clonotype. The chain employs TRBV20-1 and TRBJ2-1; 7 positions match TRBD2. CDR3 length equals 17 residues. Germline lookup yields CDR1 DFQATT and CDR2 SNEGSKA (reference sequence). V lost 6 bases to trimming and J lost 5 bases; unmatched junction nucleotides: 19. The CDR3, as DNA: TGCAGTGCCGTTACACTACGACTAGCCGGATTACACAATGAGCAGTTCTTC. Encoded protein: CSAVTLRLAGLHNEQFF.

This clonotype occurred many times. This chain links TRBV24-1 with TRBJ2-3; no clear D gene. This CDR3 has 14 residues. V lost 6 bases and J 4 bases, leaving 13 bases between the germline ends. Germline V CDR1 and CDR2: KGHDR, SFDVKD. CDR3 sequence (DNA): TGTGCCACCAGTCCGGGTCTCCAGGCAGATACGCAGTATTTT. Translated: CATSPGLQADTQYF.

The V call is TRBV3-1, the J call TRBJ2-7, with TRBD2 matching over 11 bases. The CDR3 consists of 17 residues. Looked up from germline, CDR1 is LGHDT and CDR2 is YNNKEL (reference sequence). Trimming cost V 0 bases and J 6 bases; bases outside gene matches: 10. The chain's CDR3 is CASSQELLLAGVSEQYF. The CDR3 DNA reads TGTGCCAGCAGCCAAGAGTTATTACTAGCGGGAGTTAGCGAGCAGTACTTC.

This clonotype was detected many times. This chain uses TRBV7-9 with TRBJ1-3, with D tentatively TRBD1 (5 bases). The germline V and J ends were trimmed by 10 bases and 4 bases, with 17 bases remaining between them. CDR3 length equals 14 residues. The V gene's germline CDR1 is SEHNR and CDR2 FQNEAQ (reference sequence). CDR3 coding DNA: TGTGCCACCTCACCTAGGGCAGGGGGAAACACCATATATTTT. It yields the protein CATSPRAGGNTIYF. The variable domain in full, with the rest retrieved from reference TRBV7-9 and TRBJ1-3, is DTGVSQNPRHKITKRGQNVTFRCDPISEHNRLYWYRQTLGQGPEFLTYFQNEAQLEKSRLLSDRFSAERPKGSFSTLEIQRTEQGDSAMYLCATSPRAGGNTIYFGEGSWLTVV.

As for this clonotype: This clone may be a read error of a much larger clone one base away. The chain combines TRBV19 with TRBJ2-5; 13 bases match TRBD2. Germline CDR1 reads LNHDA; CDR2 reads SQIVND (reference sequence). CDR3 size: 16 residues. The chain's CDR3 is CASSPRLAGGWETRYF. The CDR3 region has the DNA TGTGCCAGTAGTCCACGACTAGCGGGAGGCTGGGAGACCCGGTACTTC. Combining the CDR3 with reference TRBV19 and TRBJ2-5 gives the whole variable domain DGGITQSPKYLFRKEGQNVTLSCEQNLNHDAMYWYRQDPGQGLRLIYYSQIVNDFQKGDIAEGYSVSREKKESFPLTVTSAQKNPTAFYLCASSPRLAGGWETRYFGPGTRLLVL.

This clonotype was detected many times. The V call is TRBV5-1, the J call TRBJ2-5, with D maybe TRBD1 (6 bases). The CDR3 sequence is 16 residues long. CDR1 and CDR2 from the germline V gene are SGHRS and YFSETQ. V gave up 0 bases and J gave up 1 base, with 13 bases separating them. CDR3 nucleotides: TGCGCCAGCAGCTTGGGGTCTGGCAGGGGCCAAGAGACCCAGTACTTC. This codes for CASSLGSGRGQETQYF.

This clonotype was detected many times. The chain carries TRBV9 and TRBJ2-1, with 14 bases aligning to TRBD2. CDR1 and CDR2 from the germline V gene are SGDLS and YYNGEE. The length of the CDR3 is 16 residues. V trimming: 5 bases; J trimming: 3 bases; junction bases outside the gene matches: 4. CDR3 loop: CASSGTSGSFYNEQFF. CDR3 nucleotides: TGTGCCAGCAGTGGGACTAGCGGGAGTTTCTACAATGAGCAGTTCTTC.

As regards this clonotype: A much larger clone is a single base away; this may be a read error. The chain links TRBV19 to TRBJ2-1, with a tentative D call TRBD1 (6 bases). The CDR3 spans 15 residues. Between the trimmed V and J ends, which lost 6 bases and 8 bases, there was a span of 20 bases. CDR1 LNHDA and CDR2 SQIVND come from the germline V gene (reference sequence). CDR3 region: CASRIWTDLRDEQFF. In DNA form, the CDR3 reads TGTGCCAGTAGGATCTGGACAGACCTACGGGATGAGCAGTTCTTC. The entire variable domain, with the rest obtained from reference TRBV19 and TRBJ2-1, is as follows: DGGITQSPKYLFRKEGQNVTLSCEQNLNHDAMYWYRQDPGQGLRLIYYSQIVNDFQKGDIAEGYSVSREKKESFPLTVTSAQKNPTAFYLCASRIWTDLRDEQFFGPGTRLTVL.

This chain links TRBV30 with TRBJ2-7, with 9 bases matching TRBD1. Germline V gene data show CDR1 as GTSNPN and CDR2 as SVGIG (reference sequence). The length of the CDR3 is 14 residues. The junction had 9 bases not matched to a gene; V was cut back by 6 bases and J by 3 bases. The CDR3 bases are TGTGCCTGCCTCATCCGGGACAGGGACTACGAGCAGTACTTC. This gives the protein CACLIRDRDYEQYF. The full variable domain, with the rest looked up from reference TRBV30 and TRBJ2-7, is SQTIHQWPATLVQPVGSPLSLECTVEGTSNPNLYWYRQAAGRGLQLLFYSVGIGQISSEVPQNLSASRPQDRQFILSSKKLLLSDSGFYLCACLIRDRDYEQYFGPGTRLTVT.

The sample holds many counts of this clonotype. V is TRBV12-3 or TRBV12-4 and J is TRBJ1-2; D perhaps matches TRBD1 (5 bases). The CDR3 totals 14 residues. With 5 bases removed from V and 5 bases from J, the gap between germline ends came to 15 bases. In DNA form, the CDR3 reads TGTGCCAGCAGTCCCCTTGGGACTGATTATGGCTACACCTTC. The encoded protein is CASSPLGTDYGYTF.

For this clonotype: Given a much more abundant clone one base away, this may be a read error. DNA for the CDR3: TGTGCCAGCAGCCCCCATGGTCGGGGGATAGCGGGCGGGGGTGAGATCCAGTACTTC. This gives the protein CASSPHGRGIAGGGEIQYF. The chain is built from TRBV7-9 and TRBJ2-5, with 7 bases that match TRBD2. This CDR3 spans 19 amino acids. Germline lookup yields CDR1 SEHNR and CDR2 FQNEAQ (reference sequence). Complete variable domain (other parts from reference TRBV7-9 and TRBJ2-5): DTGVSQNPRHKITKRGQNVTFRCDPISEHNRLYWYRQTLGQGPEFLTYFQNEAQLEKSRLLSDRFSAERPKGSFSTLEIQRTEQGDSAMYLCASSPHGRGIAGGGEIQYFGPGTRLLVL.

This clonotype was counted many times. The rearrangement joins TRBV5-4 to TRBJ2-7, with no clear D. Per germline, CDR1 SGHNT and CDR2 YYREEE (reference sequence). This CDR3 has 11 amino acids. Deletions cut 4 bases from V and 3 bases from J, with 5 bases between. The CDR3 DNA follows: TGTGCCAGCAGCCGAGACTACGAGCAGTACTTC. Its protein is CASSRDYEQYF.